This TCR beta chain was recorded in a study of CD8 T cell repertoires and HIV-1 epitope variants. In its sample, this clone was seen a few times. Antigen unknown. This sample includes further DNA sequences coding for the same CDR3. Assay used: immunoSEQ multiplex PCR; TCRdb lists only in-frame clones, some missing. The data contain about 5,800 clones, around 67% of them singletons. The CDR3 has 13 residues. V shed 2 bases and J shed 4 bases, with 6 bases lying between them. Germline CDR1 and CDR2: SGHTA and FQGNSA. The sample taken for sequencing was cultured CD8+ T cells derived from PBMCs. The chain joins TRBV7-2 to TRBJ1-5; D remains unclear. The receptor's source is a male donor with HIV. CDR3 residues: CASSLRPNQPQHF. The DNA of the CDR3 is TGTGCCAGCAGCTTACGGCCTAATCAGCCCCAGCATTTT.